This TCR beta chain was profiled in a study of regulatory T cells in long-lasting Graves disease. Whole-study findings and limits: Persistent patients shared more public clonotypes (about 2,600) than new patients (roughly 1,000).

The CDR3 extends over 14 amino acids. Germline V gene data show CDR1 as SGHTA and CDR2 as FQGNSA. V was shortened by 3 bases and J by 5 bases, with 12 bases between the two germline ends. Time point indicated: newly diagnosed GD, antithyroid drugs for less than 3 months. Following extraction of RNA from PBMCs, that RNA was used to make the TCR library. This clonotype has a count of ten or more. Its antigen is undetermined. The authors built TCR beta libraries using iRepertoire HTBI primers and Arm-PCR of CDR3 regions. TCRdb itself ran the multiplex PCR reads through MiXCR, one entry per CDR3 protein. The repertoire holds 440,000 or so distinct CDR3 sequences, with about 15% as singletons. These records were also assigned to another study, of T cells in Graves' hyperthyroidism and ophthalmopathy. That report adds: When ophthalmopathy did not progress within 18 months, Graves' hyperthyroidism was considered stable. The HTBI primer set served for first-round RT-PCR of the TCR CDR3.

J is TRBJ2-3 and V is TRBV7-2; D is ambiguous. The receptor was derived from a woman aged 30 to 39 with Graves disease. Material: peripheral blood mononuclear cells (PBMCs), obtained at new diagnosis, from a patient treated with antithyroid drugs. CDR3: CASSFSGVGDTQYF. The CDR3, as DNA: TGTGCCAGCAGCTTTTCTGGGGTCGGAGATACGCAGTATTTT. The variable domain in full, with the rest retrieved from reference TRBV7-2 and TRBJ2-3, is GAGVSQSPSNKVTEKGKDVELRCDPISGHTALYWYRQSLGQGLEFLIYFQGNSAPDKSGLPSDRFSAERTGGSVSTLTIQRTQQEDSAVYLCASSFSGVGDTQYFGPGTRLTVL.